The present T cell receptor beta chain was sequenced within a study of OX40 agonist ivuxolimab in advanced cancers. Clones were sequenced by immunoSEQ multiplex PCR, and TCRdb holds only the in-frame ones, with some missing. Seen here are 35,000 to 50,000 clones, roughly 86% observed once, and the top ten hold approximately 13%. The clonotype originates from an adult with an advanced solid tumor such as melanoma, head and neck, liver or kidney cancer. The material sequenced was CD4+ or CD8+ T cells sorted from blood, taken in a trial of the OX40 agonist ivuxolimab.

The CDR3, as DNA: TGTGCCAGCAGCTCCCAGCCACGGGCAACTAATGAAAAACTGTTTTTT. Translated, it gives CASSSQPRATNEKLFF. The gene calls are TRBV14 and TRBJ1-4; D not resolved. The CDR3 length is 16 residues. In germline, CDR1 is SGHDN, CDR2 FVKESK. The V gene lost 5 bases and the J gene lost 0 bases, with 13 bases spanning the gap.